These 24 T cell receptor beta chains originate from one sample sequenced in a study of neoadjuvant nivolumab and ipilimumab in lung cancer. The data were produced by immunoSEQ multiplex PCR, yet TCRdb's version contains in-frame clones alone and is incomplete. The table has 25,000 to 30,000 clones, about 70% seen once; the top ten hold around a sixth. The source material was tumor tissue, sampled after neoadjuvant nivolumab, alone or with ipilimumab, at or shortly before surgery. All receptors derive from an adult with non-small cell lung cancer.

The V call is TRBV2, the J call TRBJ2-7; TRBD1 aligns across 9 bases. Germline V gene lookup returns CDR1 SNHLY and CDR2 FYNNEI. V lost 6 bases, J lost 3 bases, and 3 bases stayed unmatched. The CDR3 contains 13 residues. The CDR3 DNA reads TGTGCCAGCAGAAGGGACAGGGACTACGAGCAGTACTTC. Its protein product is CASRRDRDYEQYF. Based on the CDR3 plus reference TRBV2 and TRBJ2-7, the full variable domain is EPEVTQTPSHQVTQMGQEVILRCVPISNHLYFYWYRQILGQKVEFLVSFYNNEISEKSEIFDDQFSVERPDGSNFTLKIRSTKLEDSAMYFCASRRDRDYEQYFGPGTRLTVT.

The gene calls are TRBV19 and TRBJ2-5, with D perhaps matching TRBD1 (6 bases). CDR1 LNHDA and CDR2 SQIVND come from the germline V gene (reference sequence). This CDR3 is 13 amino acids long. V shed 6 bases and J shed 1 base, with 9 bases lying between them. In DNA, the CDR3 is TGTGCCAGTAGCCAGGGGCTCCAAGAGACCCAGTACTTC. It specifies CASSQGLQETQYF. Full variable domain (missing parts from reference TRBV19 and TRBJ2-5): DGGITQSPKYLFRKEGQNVTLSCEQNLNHDAMYWYRQDPGQGLRLIYYSQIVNDFQKGDIAEGYSVSREKKESFPLTVTSAQKNPTAFYLCASSQGLQETQYFGPGTRLLVL.

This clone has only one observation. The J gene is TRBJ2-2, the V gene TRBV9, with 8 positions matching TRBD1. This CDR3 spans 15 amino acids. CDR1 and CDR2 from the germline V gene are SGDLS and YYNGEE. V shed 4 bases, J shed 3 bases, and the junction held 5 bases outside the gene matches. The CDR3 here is CASSLGQGYTGELFF. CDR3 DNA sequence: TGTGCCAGCAGCTTAGGACAGGGATACACCGGGGAGCTGTTTTTT.

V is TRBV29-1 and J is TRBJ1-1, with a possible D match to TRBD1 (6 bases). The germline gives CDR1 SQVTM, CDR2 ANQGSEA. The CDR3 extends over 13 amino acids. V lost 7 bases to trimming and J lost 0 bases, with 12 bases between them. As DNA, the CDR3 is TGCAGCGATGGGGGCAGGATGAACACTGAAGCTTTCTTT. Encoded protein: CSDGGRMNTEAFF.

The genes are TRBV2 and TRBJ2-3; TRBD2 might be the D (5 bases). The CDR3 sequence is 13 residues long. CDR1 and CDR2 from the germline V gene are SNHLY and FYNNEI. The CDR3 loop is CAVRRTSTDTQYF. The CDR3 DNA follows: TGTGCAGTAAGACGGACTAGCACAGATACGCAGTATTTT.

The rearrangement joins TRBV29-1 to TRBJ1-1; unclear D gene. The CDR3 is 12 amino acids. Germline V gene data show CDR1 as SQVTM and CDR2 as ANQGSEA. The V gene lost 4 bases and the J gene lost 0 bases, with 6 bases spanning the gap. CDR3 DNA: TGCAGCGTTGGAAACTTGAACACTGAAGCTTTCTTT. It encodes CSVGNLNTEAFF.

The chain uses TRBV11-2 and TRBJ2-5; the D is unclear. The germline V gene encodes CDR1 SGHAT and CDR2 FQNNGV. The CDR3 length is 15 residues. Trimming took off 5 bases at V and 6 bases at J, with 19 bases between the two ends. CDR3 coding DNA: TGTGCCAGCAGCCCCACTGGGGATTTCACGCAGACCCAGTACTTC. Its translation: CASSPTGDFTQTQYF.

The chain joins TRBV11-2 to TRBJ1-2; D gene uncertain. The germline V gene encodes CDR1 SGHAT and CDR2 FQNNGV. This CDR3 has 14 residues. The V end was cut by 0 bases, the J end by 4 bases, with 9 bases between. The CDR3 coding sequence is TGTGCCAGCAGCTTAGAAGACGGAGCCTATGGCTACACCTTC. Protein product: CASSLEDGAYGYTF.

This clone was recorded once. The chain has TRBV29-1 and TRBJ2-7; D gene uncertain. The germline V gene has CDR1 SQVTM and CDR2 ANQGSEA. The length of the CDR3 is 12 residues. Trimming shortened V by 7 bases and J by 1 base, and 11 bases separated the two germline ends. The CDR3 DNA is TGCAGCGCCAGGACGGTATCCTACGAGCAGTACTTC. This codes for CSARTVSYEQYF.

The chain's CDR3 is CASSGQGGTEKLFF. The CDR3 DNA is TGTGCCAGCAGCGGACAGGGAGGAACTGAAAAACTGTTTTTT. The J gene is TRBJ1-4, the V gene TRBV2; 8 bases agree with TRBD1. After removal of 6 bases from V and 7 bases from J, the junction contained 7 bases not matched to a gene. There are 14 residues in the CDR3. From germline, CDR1 is SNHLY and CDR2 FYNNEI.

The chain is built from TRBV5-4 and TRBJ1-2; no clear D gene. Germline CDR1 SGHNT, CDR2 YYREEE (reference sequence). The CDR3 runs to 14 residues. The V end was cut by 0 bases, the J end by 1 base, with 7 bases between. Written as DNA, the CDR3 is TGTGCCAGCAGCTTGGGGGCCCATAACTATGGCTACACCTTC. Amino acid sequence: CASSLGAHNYGYTF.

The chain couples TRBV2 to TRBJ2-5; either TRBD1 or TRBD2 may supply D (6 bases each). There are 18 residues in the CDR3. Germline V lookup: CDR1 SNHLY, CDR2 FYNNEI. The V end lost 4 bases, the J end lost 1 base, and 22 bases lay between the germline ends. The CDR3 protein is CASSAGASWDKGQETQYF. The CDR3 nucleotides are TGTGCCAGCAGTGCGGGAGCTTCTTGGGACAAAGGCCAAGAGACCCAGTACTTC.

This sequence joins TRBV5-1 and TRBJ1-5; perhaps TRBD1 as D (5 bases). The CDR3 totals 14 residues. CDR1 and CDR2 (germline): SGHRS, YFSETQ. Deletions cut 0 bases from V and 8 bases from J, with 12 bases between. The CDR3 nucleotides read TGCGCCAGCAGCTTGGCCGGGGGTCGGGAGCCCCAGCATTTT. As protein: CASSLAGGREPQHF.

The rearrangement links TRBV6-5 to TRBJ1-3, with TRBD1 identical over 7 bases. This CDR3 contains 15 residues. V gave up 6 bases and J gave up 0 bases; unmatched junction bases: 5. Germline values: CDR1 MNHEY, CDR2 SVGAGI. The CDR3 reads CASRPQGISGNTIYF. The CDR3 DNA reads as TGTGCCAGCAGACCACAGGGGATCTCTGGAAACACCATATATTTT.

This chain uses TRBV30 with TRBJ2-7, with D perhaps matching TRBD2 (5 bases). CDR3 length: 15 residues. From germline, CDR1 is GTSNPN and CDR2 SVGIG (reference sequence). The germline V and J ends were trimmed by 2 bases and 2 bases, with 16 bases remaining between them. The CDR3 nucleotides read TGTGCCTGGAGTCGCCGGGGAAGCCCTACCTACGAGCAGTACTTC. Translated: CAWSRRGSPTYEQYF. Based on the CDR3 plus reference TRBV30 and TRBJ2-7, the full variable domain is SQTIHQWPATLVQPVGSPLSLECTVEGTSNPNLYWYRQAAGRGLQLLFYSVGIGQISSEVPQNLSASRPQDRQFILSSKKLLLSDSGFYLCAWSRRGSPTYEQYFGPGTRLTVT.

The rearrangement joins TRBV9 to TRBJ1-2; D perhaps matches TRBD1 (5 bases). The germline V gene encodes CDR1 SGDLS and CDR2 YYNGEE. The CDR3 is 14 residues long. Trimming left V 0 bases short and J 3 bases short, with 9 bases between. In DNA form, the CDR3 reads TGTGCCAGCAGCGTAGTTGGGGGTGACTATGGCTACACCTTC. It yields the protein CASSVVGGDYGYTF.

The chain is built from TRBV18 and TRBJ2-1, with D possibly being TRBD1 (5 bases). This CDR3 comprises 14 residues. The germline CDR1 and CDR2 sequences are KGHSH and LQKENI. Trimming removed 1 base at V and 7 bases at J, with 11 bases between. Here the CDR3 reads CASSPRRAGNEQFF. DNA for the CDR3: TGTGCCAGCTCACCACGCAGGGCAGGGAATGAGCAGTTCTTC.

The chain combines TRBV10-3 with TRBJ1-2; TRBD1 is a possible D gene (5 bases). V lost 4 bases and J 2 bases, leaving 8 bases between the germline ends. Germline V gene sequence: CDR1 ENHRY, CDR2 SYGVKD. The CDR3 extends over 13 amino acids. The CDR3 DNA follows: TGTGCCATCAGTGGGGGACTGAACTATGGCTACACCTTC. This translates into CAISGGLNYGYTF.

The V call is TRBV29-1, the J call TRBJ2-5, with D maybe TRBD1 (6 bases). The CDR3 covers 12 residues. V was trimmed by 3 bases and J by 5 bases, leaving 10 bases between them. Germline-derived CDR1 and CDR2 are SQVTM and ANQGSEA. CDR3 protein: CSVDRGGETQYF. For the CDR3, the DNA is TGCAGCGTTGACAGGGGCGGGGAGACCCAGTACTTC.

The CDR3 protein is CASSPNLPGVTDTQYF. In DNA, the CDR3 is TGTGCCAGCTCACCAAATCTTCCAGGGGTAACAGATACGCAGTATTTT. The J gene is TRBJ2-3, the V gene TRBV18, with TRBD1 as a possible D gene (6 bases). V lost 2 bases and J lost 3, with 15 bases in between. The CDR3 contains 16 residues. Germline loops: CDR1 KGHSH, CDR2 LQKENI.

DNA of the CDR3: TGTGCCAGCTCCCCCGGTGGGGGGAACAATGAGCAGTTCTTC. As protein: CASSPGGGNNEQFF. This chain links TRBV18 with TRBJ2-1; D might be TRBD2 (6 bases). CDR3 size: 14 residues. Germline lookup yields CDR1 KGHSH and CDR2 LQKENI. Between the trimmed V and J ends, which lost 6 bases and 5 bases, there was a span of 14 bases.

For the CDR3, the DNA is TGTGCCTGGTCCTATTGGGGGTTGGGCACAGATACGCAGTATTTT. Protein product: CAWSYWGLGTDTQYF. The rearrangement links TRBV30 to TRBJ2-3, with D possibly called TRBD1 or TRBD2 (5 bases each). Per germline, CDR1 GTSNPN and CDR2 SVGIG (reference sequence). V was trimmed by 5 bases and J by 1 base, leaving 16 bases between them. The CDR3 consists of 15 residues. The full variable domain, with the rest looked up from reference TRBV30 and TRBJ2-3, is SQTIHQWPATLVQPVGSPLSLECTVEGTSNPNLYWYRQAAGRGLQLLFYSVGIGQISSEVPQNLSASRPQDRQFILSSKKLLLSDSGFYLCAWSYWGLGTDTQYFGPGTRLTVL.

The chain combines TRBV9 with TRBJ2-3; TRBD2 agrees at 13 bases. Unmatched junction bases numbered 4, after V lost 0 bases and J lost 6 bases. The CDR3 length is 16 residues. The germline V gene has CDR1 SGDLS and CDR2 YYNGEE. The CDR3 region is CASSVGLAGGRDTQYF. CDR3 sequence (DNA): TGTGCCAGCAGCGTAGGACTAGCGGGGGGACGTGATACGCAGTATTTT.

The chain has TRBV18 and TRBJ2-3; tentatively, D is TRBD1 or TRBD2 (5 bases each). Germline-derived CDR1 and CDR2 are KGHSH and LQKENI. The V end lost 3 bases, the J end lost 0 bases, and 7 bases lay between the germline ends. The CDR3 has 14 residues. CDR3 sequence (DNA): TGTGCCAGCTCACCGGGACCGAGCACAGATACGCAGTATTTT. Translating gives CASSPGPSTDTQYF. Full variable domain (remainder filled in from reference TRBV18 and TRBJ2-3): NAGVMQNPRHLVRRRGQEARLRCSPMKGHSHVYWYRQLPEEGLKFMVYLQKENIIDESGMPKERFSAEFPKEGPSILRIQQVVRGDSAAYFCASSPGPSTDTQYFGPGTRLTVL.